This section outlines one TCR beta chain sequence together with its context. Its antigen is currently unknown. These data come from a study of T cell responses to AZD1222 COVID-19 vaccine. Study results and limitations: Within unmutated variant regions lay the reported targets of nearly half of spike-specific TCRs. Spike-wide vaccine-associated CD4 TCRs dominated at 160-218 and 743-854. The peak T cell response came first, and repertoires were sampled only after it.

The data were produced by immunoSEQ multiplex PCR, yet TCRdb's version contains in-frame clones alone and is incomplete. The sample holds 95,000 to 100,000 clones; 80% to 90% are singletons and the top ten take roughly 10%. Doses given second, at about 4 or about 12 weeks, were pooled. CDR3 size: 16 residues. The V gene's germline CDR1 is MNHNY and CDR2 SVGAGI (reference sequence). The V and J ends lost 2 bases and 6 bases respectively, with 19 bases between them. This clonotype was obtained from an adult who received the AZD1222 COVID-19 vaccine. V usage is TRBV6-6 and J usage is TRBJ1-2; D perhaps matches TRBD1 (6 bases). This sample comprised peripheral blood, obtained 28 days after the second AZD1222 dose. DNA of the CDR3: TGTGCCAGCAGTTACGGTCGCCGACAGGTGGTCGATGGCTACACCTTC. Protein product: CASSYGRRQVVDGYTF.